This entry features one T cell receptor beta chain sequence. The data originate from a study of blood T cell repertoires in COVID-19. Study context: Nucleic acid was either cDNA or gDNA, and it came from T cells, B-cell-depleted T cells, or PBMCs.

The V gene's germline CDR1 is KGHSH and CDR2 LQKENI. Deletions cut 3 bases from V and 0 bases from J, with 15 bases between. This CDR3 comprises 16 residues. Assay used: immunoSEQ multiplex PCR; TCRdb lists only in-frame clones, some missing. In the table there are 250,000 to 350,000 clones, about 90% of which are singletons. The sequencing input was PBMCs or T cells enriched from blood (not recorded which). The TCR sequence derives from a woman in her twenties or thirties who had recovered from COVID-19. The genes are TRBV18 and TRBJ2-7; possibly TRBD1 for D (5 bases). In DNA form, the CDR3 reads TGTGCCAGCTCACCTCCAGGGCTTTCCCCCTCCTACGAGCAGTACTTC. This translates into CASSPPGLSPSYEQYF.